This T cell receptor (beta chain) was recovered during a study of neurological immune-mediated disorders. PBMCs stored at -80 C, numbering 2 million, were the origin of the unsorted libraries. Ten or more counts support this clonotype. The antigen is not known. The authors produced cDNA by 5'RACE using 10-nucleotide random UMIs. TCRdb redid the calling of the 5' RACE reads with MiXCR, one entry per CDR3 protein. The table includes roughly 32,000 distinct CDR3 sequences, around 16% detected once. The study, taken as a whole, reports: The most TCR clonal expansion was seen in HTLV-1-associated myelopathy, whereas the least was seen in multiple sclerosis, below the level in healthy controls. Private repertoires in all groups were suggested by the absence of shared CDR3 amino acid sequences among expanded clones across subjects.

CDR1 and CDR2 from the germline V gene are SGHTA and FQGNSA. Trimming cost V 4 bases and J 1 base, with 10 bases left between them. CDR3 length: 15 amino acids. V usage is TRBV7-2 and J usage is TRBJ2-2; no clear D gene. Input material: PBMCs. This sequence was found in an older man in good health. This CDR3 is CASSSRGRNTGELFF. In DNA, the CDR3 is TGTGCCAGCAGCTCCCGTGGTCGGAACACCGGGGAGCTGTTTTTT. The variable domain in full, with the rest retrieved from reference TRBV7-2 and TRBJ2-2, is GAGVSQSPSNKVTEKGKDVELRCDPISGHTALYWYRQSLGQGLEFLIYFQGNSAPDKSGLPSDRFSAERTGGSVSTLTIQRTQQEDSAVYLCASSSRGRNTGELFFGEGSRLTVL.